This T cell receptor (beta chain) was sequenced for a study of STAT5B mutations in CD4+ large granular lymphocyte leukemia. This CDR3 is 15 amino acids long. V lost 4 bases, J lost 3 bases, and 9 bases stayed unmatched. CDR1 and CDR2 (germline): LNHDA, SQIVND (reference sequence). Study results and limitations: 8/27 top patient clones versus 2/35 control clones were TRBV06-family.

Sequencing was performed with immunoSEQ multiplex PCR; in TCRdb, only in-frame clones are kept and a portion is missing. This sample yields nearly 35,000 clones, of which over 60% are seen a single time; about 2.3% belongs to the top ten. As regards this clone: Its cognate antigen is unknown.

The sequence derives from a human donor in good health. The source material was CD4+ T cells from blood buffy coats. V is TRBV19 and J is TRBJ2-7; TRBD2 matches 7 bases. CDR3 region: CASSTAQGGIYEQYF. As DNA, the CDR3 is TGTGCCAGTAGTACCGCTCAGGGAGGGATCTACGAGCAGTACTTC.